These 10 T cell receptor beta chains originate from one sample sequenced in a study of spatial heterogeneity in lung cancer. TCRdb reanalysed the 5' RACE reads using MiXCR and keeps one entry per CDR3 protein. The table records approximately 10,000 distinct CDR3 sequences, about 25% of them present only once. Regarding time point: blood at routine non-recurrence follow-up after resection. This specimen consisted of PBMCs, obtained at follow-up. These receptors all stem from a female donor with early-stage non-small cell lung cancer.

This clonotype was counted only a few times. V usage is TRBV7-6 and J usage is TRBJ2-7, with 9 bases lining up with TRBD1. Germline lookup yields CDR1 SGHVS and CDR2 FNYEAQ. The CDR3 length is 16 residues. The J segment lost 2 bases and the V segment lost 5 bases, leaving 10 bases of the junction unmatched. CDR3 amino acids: CASSPGQGRLAYEQYF. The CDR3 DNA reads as TGTGCCAGCAGCCCCGGACAGGGGCGGTTGGCCTACGAGCAGTACTTC.

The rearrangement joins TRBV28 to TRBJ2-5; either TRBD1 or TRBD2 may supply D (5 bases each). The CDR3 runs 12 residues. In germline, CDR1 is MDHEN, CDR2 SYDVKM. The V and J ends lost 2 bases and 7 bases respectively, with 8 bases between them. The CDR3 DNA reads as TGTGCCAGCAGTTTACCGAGGGGGACCCAGTACTTC. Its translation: CASSLPRGTQYF.

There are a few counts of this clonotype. CDR3 coding DNA: TGTGCCACCAGCAGAGGCAGGGGGAGCCAGGGGGCCGAGCAGTACTTC. It encodes CATSRGRGSQGAEQYF. The chain joins TRBV15 to TRBJ2-7; 8 bases are a match to TRBD1. Germline CDR1 reads LNHNV; CDR2 reads YYDKDF (reference sequence). The CDR3 totals 16 residues. The ends lost 1 base at V and 6 bases at J; junction bases unmatched: 11.

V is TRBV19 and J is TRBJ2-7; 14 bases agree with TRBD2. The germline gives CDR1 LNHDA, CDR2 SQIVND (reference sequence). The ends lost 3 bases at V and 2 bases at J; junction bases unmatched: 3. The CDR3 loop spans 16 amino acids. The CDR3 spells CASSMGLAGVPYEQYF. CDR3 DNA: TGTGCCAGTAGTATGGGACTAGCGGGAGTACCCTACGAGCAGTACTTC.

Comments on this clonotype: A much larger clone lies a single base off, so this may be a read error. The CDR3 DNA is TGTGCCAGCAACTTGACTAGCCCCCCCCACAATGAGCAGTTCTTC. Its translation: CASNLTSPPHNEQFF. The chain recombines TRBV11-3 with TRBJ2-1; 7 bases are a match to TRBD2. This CDR3 contains 15 residues. Germline V gene data show CDR1 as SGHNT and CDR2 as YENEEA. With V trimmed by 7 bases and J by 5 bases, 11 bases remained unmatched.

The CDR3 here is CASSSLAGVVTDTQYF. In DNA form, the CDR3 reads TGTGCCAGCAGTTCCCTAGCGGGAGTGGTGACAGATACGCAGTATTTT. The V call is TRBV28, the J call TRBJ2-3, with 10 bases that match TRBD2. The trim removed 4 bases at V and 3 bases at J, leaving 7 bases unmatched. The CDR3 has 16 amino acids. The V gene's germline CDR1 is MDHEN and CDR2 SYDVKM.

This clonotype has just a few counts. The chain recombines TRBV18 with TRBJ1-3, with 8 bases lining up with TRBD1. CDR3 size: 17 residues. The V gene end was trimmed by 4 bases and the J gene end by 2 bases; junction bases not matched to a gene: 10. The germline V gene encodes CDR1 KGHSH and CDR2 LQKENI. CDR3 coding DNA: TGTGCCAGCTCACGTGTCGCAGGGGGCTCGGCTGGAAACACCATATATTTT. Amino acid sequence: CASSRVAGGSAGNTIYF.

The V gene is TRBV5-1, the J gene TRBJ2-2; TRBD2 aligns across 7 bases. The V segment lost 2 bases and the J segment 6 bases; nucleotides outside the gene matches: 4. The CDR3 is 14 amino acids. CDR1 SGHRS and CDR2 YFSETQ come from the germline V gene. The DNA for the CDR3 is TGCGCCAGCAGCTTAGCGGGAAGGCCCGGGGAGCTGTTTTTT. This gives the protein CASSLAGRPGELFF.

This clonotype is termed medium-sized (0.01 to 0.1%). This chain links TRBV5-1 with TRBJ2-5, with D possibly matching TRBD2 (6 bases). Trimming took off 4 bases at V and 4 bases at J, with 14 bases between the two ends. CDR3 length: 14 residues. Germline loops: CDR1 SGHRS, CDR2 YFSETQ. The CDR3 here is CASSVAGHPETQYF. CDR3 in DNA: TGCGCCAGCAGCGTCGCGGGGCACCCAGAGACCCAGTACTTC.

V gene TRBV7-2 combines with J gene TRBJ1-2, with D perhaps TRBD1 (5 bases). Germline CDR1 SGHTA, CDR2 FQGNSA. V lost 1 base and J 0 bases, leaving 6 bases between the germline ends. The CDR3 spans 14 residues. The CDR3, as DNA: TGTGCCAGCAGCTTAGGGGGACCTAACTATGGCTACACCTTC. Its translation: CASSLGGPNYGYTF.